The rows below give T cell receptor beta chains drawn from one sample of a study of tumor-infiltrating lymphocytes in primary liver carcinoma. TCRdb reanalysed the multiplex PCR reads using MiXCR and keeps one entry per CDR3 protein. The sample includes roughly 50,000 distinct CDR3 sequences, roughly 77% of them seen just once. The sample was liver tumor tissue from sampling region 2. Every receptor here comes from a man aged 35 to 55 with primary liver carcinoma and hepatitis B virus infection. CDR3s include the opening cysteine and the closing phenylalanine or tryptophan. D genes are given only for firm matches. Only part of the rows carry a size: once, few, many, or a class if the clone is expanded.

j_gene,v_gene,d_gene,abundance,CDR3aa,CDR3nt
TRBJ2-1,TRBV6-5,.,.,CASSPDSHSYNEQFF,TGTGCCAGCAGTCCCGACTCTCACTCCTACAATGAGCAGTTCTTC
TRBJ2-7,TRBV29-1,TRBD1,.,CSVNRGGRNEHYF,TGCAGCGTCAACAGGGGTGGACGTAACGAGCACTACTTC
TRBJ2-7,TRBV20-1,TRBD2,.,CSAVAGENYEQYF,TGCAGTGCTGTAGCGGGAGAGAACTACGAGCAGTACTTC
TRBJ2-5,TRBV5-1,.,many,CASSLDVAAETQYF,TGCGCCAGCAGCTTGGATGTGGCCGCTGAGACCCAGTACTTC
TRBJ1-1,TRBV30,.,.,CAWNPRGAKVTEAFF,TGTGCCTGGAACCCGAGGGGGGCGAAGGTCACTGAAGCTTTCTTT
TRBJ2-2,TRBV13,.,.,CASSVISANTGELFF,TGTGCCAGCAGCGTCATCAGTGCGAACACCGGGGAGCTGTTTTTT
TRBJ2-1,TRBV5-6,TRBD2,.,CASSPVSGAGNERFF,TGTGCCAGCAGCCCAGTATCGGGAGCGGGGAATGAGCGGTTCTTC
TRBJ2-3,TRBV10-3,.,.,CAISEVSVGDTQYF,TGTGCCATCAGCGAGGTTAGCGTGGGGGATACGCAGTATTTT
TRBJ2-7,TRBV11-2,TRBD2,.,CASNLSVGLAGGDYEQYF,TGTGCCAGCAACTTATCCGTTGGACTAGCGGGAGGGGATTACGAGCAGTACTTC
TRBJ2-2,TRBV12-3/TRBV12-4,TRBD2,many,CASSSGRAPPGELFF,TGTGCCAGCAGTAGCGGGAGGGCCCCCCCCGGGGAGCTGTTTTTT
TRBJ1-2,TRBV29-1,.,.,CGASVQYGYTF,TGCGGCGCAAGCGTACAATATGGCTACACCTTC
TRBJ2-7,TRBV29-1,TRBD1,.,CSVITGGNPYDQYF,TGCAGCGTTATAACAGGGGGTAACCCCTACGACCAGTACTTC